Below, 29 T cell receptor beta chains from the same sample are listed, as sequenced in a study of OX40 agonist ivuxolimab in advanced cancers. Assay used: immunoSEQ multiplex PCR; TCRdb lists only in-frame clones, some missing. Of roughly 46,000 clones detected, roughly 90% appear once; the ten largest clones hold around 4.7%. The material sequenced was CD4+ or CD8+ T cells sorted from blood, taken in a trial of the OX40 agonist ivuxolimab. Receptors originate from an adult with an advanced solid tumor such as melanoma, head and neck, liver or kidney cancer.

This chain uses TRBV15 with TRBJ1-1, with a possible D match to TRBD1 (6 bases). The germline V gene has CDR1 LNHNV and CDR2 YYDKDF (reference sequence). The CDR3 totals 13 residues. V shed 5 bases and J shed 4 bases, with 11 bases lying between them. In DNA, the CDR3 is TGTGCCACCAGCCCGCTGGGGGCCACTGAAGCTTTCTTT. Amino acids: CATSPLGATEAFF. The variable domain in full, with the rest retrieved from reference TRBV15 and TRBJ1-1, is DAMVIQNPRYQVTQFGKPVTLSCSQTLNHNVMYWYQQKSSQAPKLLFHYYDKDFNNEADTPDNFQSRRPNTSFCFLDIRSPGLGDTAMYLCATSPLGATEAFFGQGTRLTVV.

The rearrangement joins TRBV27 to TRBJ2-1; no firm D call. The CDR3 loop spans 13 amino acids. The V gene's germline CDR1 is MNHEY and CDR2 SMNVEV (reference sequence). V was shortened by 0 bases and J by 5 bases, with 5 bases between the two germline ends. CDR3 residues: CASSLSRHNEQFF. The CDR3 coding sequence is TGTGCCAGCAGTTTATCGAGACACAATGAGCAGTTCTTC.

The chain couples TRBV27 to TRBJ1-2, with TRBD1 as a possible D gene (5 bases). The CDR3 has 15 residues. Trimming removed 2 bases from V and 4 bases from J, with 14 bases in between. Per the germline V gene, CDR1 is MNHEY and CDR2 is SMNVEV (reference sequence). The CDR3 loop reads CASSLRGASIYGYTF. As DNA, the CDR3 is TGTGCCAGCAGTTTAAGGGGCGCGAGCATCTATGGCTACACCTTC.

The V call is TRBV4-3, the J call TRBJ2-2; either TRBD1 or TRBD2 may fit D (5 bases each). Per germline, CDR1 LGHNA and CDR2 YSLEER. The ends were cut back, 0 bases at V and 5 bases at J, with 16 bases in the middle. The length of the CDR3 is 17 residues. The DNA for the CDR3 is TGCGCCAGCAGCCAAGAGGGGCTTTCTGGGGAGACCGGGGAGCTGTTTTTT. As protein: CASSQEGLSGETGELFF.

The V gene is TRBV28, the J gene TRBJ1-1; 11 bases are a match to TRBD1. The J segment lost 4 bases and the V segment lost 3 bases, leaving 4 bases of the junction unmatched. The CDR3 has 15 amino acids. CDR1 is MDHEN and CDR2 is SYDVKM in the germline V gene. CDR3 protein: CASSLGGTGGTEAFF. DNA of the CDR3: TGTGCCAGCAGTTTGGGAGGGACAGGGGGCACTGAAGCTTTCTTT. The whole variable domain, remainder taken from reference TRBV28 and TRBJ1-1, is DVKVTQSSRYLVKRTGEKVFLECVQDMDHENMFWYRQDPGLGLRLIYFSYDVKMKEKGDIPEGYSVSREKKERFSLILESASTNQTSMYLCASSLGGTGGTEAFFGQGTRLTVV.

This chain uses TRBV7-8 with TRBJ2-7; the D is unclear. The CDR3 consists of 14 residues. V was pared by 6 bases and J by 2 bases, with 14 bases between. Germline values: CDR1 SGHVS, CDR2 FQNEAQ. The DNA for the CDR3 is TGTGCCAGCAGAACCGACCCACCCCCCTACGAGCAGTACTTC. Protein: CASRTDPPPYEQYF.

The chain uses TRBV19 and TRBJ2-7, with 14 bases lining up with TRBD2. The CDR3 consists of 15 residues. Per germline, CDR1 LNHDA and CDR2 SQIVND (reference sequence). The ends lost 5 bases at V and 3 bases at J; junction bases unmatched: 3. CDR3 sequence: CASSGGLAGVYEQYF. CDR3 coding DNA: TGTGCCAGTAGTGGGGGACTAGCGGGGGTCTACGAGCAGTACTTC.

To note about this clone: An end of the junction does not agree with germline; a read error may underlie this. The V call is TRBV29-1, the J call TRBJ2-3; D may be TRBD1 (6 bases). There are 16 residues in the CDR3. Germline V gene lookup returns CDR1 SQVTM and CDR2 ANQGSEA. CDR3 sequence: CSVEGTPTSGGDTQYF. The CDR3, as DNA: TGCAGCGTGGAAGGGACACCCACCTCTGGCGGAGATACGCAGTATTTT.

This chain joins TRBV5-1 and TRBJ2-7, with TRBD2 as a possible D gene (5 bases). Trimming stripped 4 bases from V and 4 bases from J, with 18 bases between. Germline CDR1 is SGHRS and CDR2 is YFSETQ. The CDR3 is made up of 15 amino acids. The CDR3 spells CASSLDEGWRYEQYF. The CDR3 DNA follows: TGCGCCAGCAGCCTGGATGAAGGGTGGAGGTACGAGCAGTACTTC.

V and J are TRBV4-1 and TRBJ1-2; D gene ambiguous. Per the germline V gene, CDR1 is MGHRA and CDR2 is YSYEKL. V was clipped by 1 base and J by 2 bases, with 11 bases between them. This CDR3 has 15 residues. CDR3 in amino acids: CASSQGPQNNYGYTF. CDR3 sequence (DNA): TGCGCCAGCAGCCAAGGCCCCCAGAACAACTATGGCTACACCTTC.

The rearrangement links TRBV4-1 to TRBJ2-4; D is unclear. The V end was cut by 0 bases, the J end by 6 bases, with 6 bases between. Germline V gene data show CDR1 as MGHRA and CDR2 as YSYEKL. The CDR3 covers 13 residues. The CDR3 DNA reads as TGCGCCAGCAGCCAAGATATGCGAAACATTCAGTACTTC. It yields the protein CASSQDMRNIQYF.

This chain connects TRBV25-1 to TRBJ2-5; D call uncertain. The CDR3 is 13 amino acids. V was cut by 3 bases and J by 5 bases, with 10 bases left in between. Germline V gives CDR1 MGHDK, CDR2 SYGVNS. The CDR3 region has the DNA TGTGCCAGCAGTGAGGGTAGCTTTGAGACCCAGTACTTC. It specifies CASSEGSFETQYF.

V gene TRBV27 combines with J gene TRBJ2-7; the match to TRBD1 covers 7 bases. CDR1 MNHEY and CDR2 SMNVEV come from the germline V gene (reference sequence). V was pared by 4 bases and J by 2 bases, with 11 bases of the junction left unmatched. CDR3 length: 16 amino acids. CDR3 DNA: TGTGCCAGCAGTTGGAGTGTTGGGGACAGTCCCTACGAGCAGTACTTC. Encoded protein: CASSWSVGDSPYEQYF.

This rearrangement joins TRBV7-9 to TRBJ2-7, with D possibly TRBD2 on 5 matching bases. This CDR3 is 15 amino acids long. The V gene lost 1 base and the J gene lost 3 bases, with 13 bases spanning the gap. Germline CDR1 and CDR2: SEHNR and FQNEAQ (reference sequence). Here the CDR3 reads CASSLGFGKYYEQYF. The CDR3 nucleotides read TGTGCCAGCAGCTTAGGGTTCGGGAAATACTACGAGCAGTACTTC.

The V gene is TRBV13, the J gene TRBJ2-7, with a weak D call TRBD2 (5 bases). This CDR3 spans 14 amino acids. Trimming cost V 3 bases and J 2 bases, with 11 bases left between them. Germline CDR1 reads PRHDT; CDR2 reads FYEKMQ (reference sequence). CDR3: CASSFGESTYEQYV. In DNA form, the CDR3 reads TGTGCCAGCAGCTTCGGGGAAAGTACCTACGAGCAGTACGTC.

This clone came up once. The chain links TRBV5-1 to TRBJ1-2; 7 bases map to TRBD1. J was trimmed by 6 bases and V by 2 bases; bases with no gene match: 13. CDR1 SGHRS and CDR2 YFSETQ come from the germline V gene. The CDR3 is made up of 16 amino acids. The chain's CDR3 is CASSFSAGGVSDGYTF. The CDR3 DNA reads TGCGCCAGCAGCTTTTCTGCAGGGGGAGTGAGCGATGGCTACACCTTC. Together with reference TRBV5-1 and TRBJ1-2, the CDR3 gives the full variable domain: KAGVTQTPRYLIKTRGQQVTLSCSPISGHRSVSWYQQTPGQGLQFLFEYFSETQRNKGNFPGRFSGRQFSNSRSEMNVSTLELGDSALYLCASSFSAGGVSDGYTFGSGTRLTVV.

The J gene is TRBJ1-1, the V gene TRBV6-1; 8 nucleotides line up with TRBD1. CDR1 and CDR2 (germline): MNHNS, SASEGT. V dropped 1 base and J dropped 6; count of bases not matched to a gene: 7. CDR3 length equals 15 residues. The CDR3 DNA follows: TGTGCCAGCAGTGAAGGGTCAGGGGGCGTCGCTGAAGCTTTCTTT. Protein product: CASSEGSGGVAEAFF.

This clone was recorded only once. This chain connects TRBV5-1 to TRBJ1-1; D might be TRBD1 (6 bases). The CDR3 is 15 residues long. Germline values: CDR1 SGHRS, CDR2 YFSETQ. The germline V and J ends were trimmed by 2 bases and 5 bases, with 16 bases remaining between them. CDR3 loop: CASSLLGGTTTEAFF. CDR3 bases: TGCGCCAGCAGCTTATTGGGTGGGACAACGACTGAAGCTTTCTTT. Filled out from reference TRBV5-1 and TRBJ1-1, the complete variable domain reads KAGVTQTPRYLIKTRGQQVTLSCSPISGHRSVSWYQQTPGQGLQFLFEYFSETQRNKGNFPGRFSGRQFSNSRSEMNVSTLELGDSALYLCASSLLGGTTTEAFFGQGTRLTVV.

This clone appeared once. The V and J genes are TRBV27 and TRBJ2-1; the match to TRBD1 covers 11 bases. The CDR3 is made up of 19 amino acids. Germline CDR1 MNHEY, CDR2 SMNVEV (reference sequence). Trimming at V came to 5 bases and at J to 0 bases, leaving 12 bases not matched to a gene. The CDR3 loop reads CASSTGTGGFPSSYNEQFF. The CDR3 coding sequence is TGTGCCAGCAGTACCGGGACAGGGGGGTTCCCTAGCTCCTACAATGAGCAGTTCTTC.

The chain joins TRBV9 to TRBJ1-2; TRBD1 matches 8 bases. The germline V gene has CDR1 SGDLS and CDR2 YYNGEE. J was trimmed by 6 bases and V by 4 bases; bases with no gene match: 11. The CDR3 spans 15 residues. The DNA for the CDR3 is TGTGCCAGCAGCCTTGGGACAGGCAAACACAATGGCTACACCTTC. It codes for CASSLGTGKHNGYTF.

This CDR3 is CASSHGTAEKLFF. The CDR3 DNA sequence: TGTGCCAGCAGCCACGGGACCGCTGAAAAACTGTTTTTT. The rearrangement joins TRBV5-6 to TRBJ1-4, with TRBD1 as a possible D gene (5 bases). In germline, CDR1 is SGHDT, CDR2 YYEEEE. V lost 4 bases and J 7 bases, leaving 11 bases between the germline ends. This CDR3 region has 13 residues. The whole variable domain, filled in from reference TRBV5-6 and TRBJ1-4, reads DAGVTQSPTHLIKTRGQQVTLRCSPKSGHDTVSWYQQALGQGPQFIFQYYEEEERQRGNFPDRFSGHQFPNYSSELNVNALLLGDSALYLCASSHGTAEKLFFGSGTQLSVL.

This clone has just a few counts. The chain combines TRBV19 with TRBJ2-7; perhaps D is TRBD1 or TRBD2 (5 bases each). V gave up 3 bases and J gave up 6 bases, with 12 bases separating them. In germline, CDR1 is LNHDA, CDR2 SQIVND (reference sequence). The length of the CDR3 is 13 residues. CDR3 nucleotide sequence: TGTGCCAGTAGTATTGGGGGTCGAGGCGAGCAGTACTTC. It codes for CASSIGGRGEQYF.

This chain uses TRBV9 with TRBJ1-5; possibly TRBD1 for D (5 bases). CDR3 length: 14 amino acids. Germline V lookup: CDR1 SGDLS, CDR2 YYNGEE. Trimming took off 0 bases at V and 7 bases at J, with 11 bases between the two ends. This chain's CDR3 is CASSVAGTGQPQHF. The CDR3 DNA follows: TGTGCCAGCAGCGTAGCTGGGACGGGCCAGCCCCAGCATTTT.

This chain connects TRBV2 to TRBJ2-1; no clear D. Per the germline V gene, CDR1 is SNHLY and CDR2 is FYNNEI. Trimming left V 3 bases short and J 0 bases short, with 18 bases between. The CDR3 extends over 18 amino acids. CDR3 in amino acids: CASSDSSGRISSYNEQFF. CDR3 coding DNA: TGTGCCAGCAGTGATTCCTCAGGTCGGATCAGCTCCTACAATGAGCAGTTCTTC.

The chain links TRBV14 to TRBJ2-1, with 8 bases lining up with TRBD2. V trimming: 5 bases; J trimming: 7 bases; junction bases outside the gene matches: 10. This CDR3 is 15 amino acids long. The germline V gene has CDR1 SGHDN and CDR2 FVKESK. DNA of the CDR3: TGTGCCAGCAGCGCGCTCGGGGGGGCCGGGAATGAGCAGTTCTTC. This codes for CASSALGGAGNEQFF.

The V gene is TRBV28, the J gene TRBJ1-4; D uncertain. The V gene's germline CDR1 is MDHEN and CDR2 SYDVKM. The CDR3 length is 15 residues. Trimming stripped 5 bases from V and 6 bases from J, with 16 bases between. CDR3 nucleotide sequence: TGTGCCAGCAGTCCAAACCTTCCTACAGATGAAAAACTGTTTTTT. Translation: CASSPNLPTDEKLFF.

The chain employs TRBV9 and TRBJ2-2, with D uncertain. CDR3 length equals 13 residues. V lost 0 bases and J lost 6, with 6 bases in between. Per the germline V gene, CDR1 is SGDLS and CDR2 is YYNGEE. The CDR3 region is CASSVATAGELFF. For the CDR3, the DNA is TGTGCCAGCAGCGTAGCTACGGCCGGGGAGCTGTTTTTT.

This sequence joins TRBV19 and TRBJ1-1; 10 bases map to TRBD1. This CDR3 contains 15 residues. Germline CDR1 is LNHDA and CDR2 is SQIVND (reference sequence). J lost 5 bases, V lost 5 bases, and 8 bases had no gene match. The CDR3 reads CASSPSGTGVTEAFF. The CDR3 DNA sequence: TGTGCCAGTAGTCCATCCGGGACAGGGGTGACTGAAGCTTTCTTT.

The chain combines TRBV19 with TRBJ2-1; TRBD1 is a possible D gene (6 bases). The CDR3 extends over 15 amino acids. The V gene lost 2 bases and the J gene lost 7 bases, with 15 bases spanning the gap. The germline CDR1 and CDR2 sequences are LNHDA and SQIVND (reference sequence). DNA for the CDR3: TGTGCCAGTAGTATAATTGACGGACAGAGTAATGAGCAGTTCTTC. This translates into CASSIIDGQSNEQFF.